This T cell receptor (beta chain) was found in a study of identical twins. Notes on the study in general: Beta out-of-frame twin sharing showed a weaker excess.

Donors were all healthy Caucasians. The CDR3 length is 16 residues. In germline, CDR1 is SNHLY, CDR2 FYNNEI. Trimming took off 6 bases at V and 0 bases at J, with 15 bases between the two ends. TCRdb ran MiXCR on the 5' RACE reads and lists one entry per CDR3 protein. The data show approximately 680,000 distinct CDR3 sequences, just over 7% seen once. In the case of this clonotype: Its antigen is unidentified.

The same data also contributed to another study, on yellow fever vaccine responses in identical twins.

This TCR came from a young woman in good health. The chain couples TRBV2 to TRBJ2-1; a weak D match, TRBD2 (5 bases). Sequencing was carried out using PBMCs. In nucleotides, the CDR3 is TGTGCCAGCAGCAGATTAGCGTTGAGCTCCTACAATGAGCAGTTCTTC. This sequence encodes CASSRLALSSYNEQFF.